Below, 14 T cell receptor beta chains from the same sample are listed, as sequenced in a study of identical twins. TCRdb reprocessed the 5' RACE reads with MiXCR, giving one entry per CDR3 protein. The sample has about 460,000 distinct CDR3 sequences; about 14% are singletons. The same sample was also studied in work on yellow fever vaccine responses in identical twins.

The sequenced sample consisted of CD4+ T cells sorted from blood. The receptor source for this set is a woman aged 18 to 35 in good health.

The V call is TRBV7-2, the J call TRBJ2-1, with D perhaps TRBD2 (6 bases). This CDR3 spans 13 amino acids. Germline V gene sequence: CDR1 SGHTA, CDR2 FQGNSA. With 1 base removed from V and 7 bases from J, the gap between germline ends came to 8 bases. CDR3 DNA: TGTGCCAGCAGCTTAGGGGCGGGAAATGAGCAGTTCTTC. Its protein product is CASSLGAGNEQFF.

The rearrangement joins TRBV7-8 to TRBJ2-2; possibly TRBD1 or TRBD2 for D (5 bases each). This CDR3 spans 16 amino acids. Germline values: CDR1 SGHVS, CDR2 FQNEAQ. V was shortened by 1 base and J by 3 bases, with 12 bases between the two germline ends. The CDR3 nucleotides read TGTGCCAGCAGCTTAGTTGCCTTGGGGGACACCGGGGAGCTGTTTTTT. It yields the protein CASSLVALGDTGELFF.

This chain connects TRBV20-1 to TRBJ2-3; D is ambiguous. The CDR3 runs 14 residues. The V end lost 5 bases, the J end lost 1 base, and 13 bases lay between the germline ends. Germline lookup yields CDR1 DFQATT and CDR2 SNEGSKA (reference sequence). Here the CDR3 DNA reads TGCAGTGCTCTACCCCGGACCCGCACAGATACGCAGTATTTT. Encoded protein: CSALPRTRTDTQYF.

The chain combines TRBV7-2 with TRBJ2-1, with TRBD2 identical over 10 bases. V shed 1 base, J shed 8 bases, and the junction held 11 bases outside the gene matches. The CDR3 runs 17 residues. Per germline, CDR1 SGHTA and CDR2 FQGNSA. CDR3 bases: TGTGCCAGCAGCTTAGGGTCAGCGGGGGGGCTGATTTATGAGCAGTTCTTC. Protein: CASSLGSAGGLIYEQFF.

This CDR3 reads CASSLGDRGRPGELFF. The CDR3 bases are TGCGCCAGCAGCTTGGGAGACAGGGGGCGCCCCGGGGAGCTGTTTTTT. The rearrangement uses TRBV5-1 and TRBJ2-2; 10 bases fit TRBD1. Looked up from germline, CDR1 is SGHRS and CDR2 is YFSETQ. CDR3 size: 16 residues. The V segment lost 0 bases and the J segment 6 bases; nucleotides outside the gene matches: 5.

V is TRBV7-2 and J is TRBJ1-2, with a tentative D call TRBD1 (6 bases). The V end lost 4 bases, the J end lost 1 base, and 10 bases lay between the germline ends. CDR3 size: 14 residues. Germline V lookup: CDR1 SGHTA, CDR2 FQGNSA. CDR3: CASSSGDFNYGYTF. In nucleotides, the CDR3 is TGTGCCAGCAGCTCAGGGGACTTTAACTATGGCTACACCTTC. The full variable domain, in which reference TRBV7-2 and TRBJ1-2 provide the parts outside the CDR3, is GAGVSQSPSNKVTEKGKDVELRCDPISGHTALYWYRQSLGQGLEFLIYFQGNSAPDKSGLPSDRFSAERTGGSVSTLTIQRTQQEDSAVYLCASSSGDFNYGYTFGSGTRLTVV.

J is TRBJ2-5 and V is TRBV5-1; either TRBD1 or TRBD2 may fit D (6 bases each). The germline V gene has CDR1 SGHRS and CDR2 YFSETQ. Trimming stripped 6 bases from V and 0 bases from J, with 15 bases between. The CDR3 spans 15 residues. In nucleotides, the CDR3 is TGCGCCAGCACCCCCCGGGGGCAGTACCAAGAGACCCAGTACTTC. Its translation is CASTPRGQYQETQYF.

This clonotype was seen a handful of times. The gene calls are TRBV20-1 and TRBJ2-1; 8 bases line up with TRBD2. From germline, CDR1 is DFQATT and CDR2 SNEGSKA (reference sequence). V shed 7 bases, J shed 5 bases, and the junction held 10 bases outside the gene matches. The CDR3 sequence is 14 residues long. This CDR3 reads CSGWRRGEHNEQFF. CDR3 bases: TGCAGTGGCTGGCGGCGGGGGGAGCACAATGAGCAGTTCTTC.

This clonotype has a handful of counts. The chain is built from TRBV6-4 and TRBJ2-5, with TRBD2 as a possible D gene (5 bases). CDR1 is MRHNA, CDR2 SNTAGT, per germline. Trimming took off 6 bases at V and 2 bases at J, with 16 bases between the two ends. The length of the CDR3 is 15 residues. CDR3 loop: CASSFTGSPQETQYF. The CDR3 bases are TGTGCCAGCAGCTTCACGGGATCCCCTCAAGAGACCCAGTACTTC.

The table lists this clonotype with many counts. This sequence joins TRBV2 and TRBJ2-1, with D maybe TRBD1 (5 bases). The CDR3 sequence is 11 residues long. The germline CDR1 and CDR2 sequences are SNHLY and FYNNEI. V lost 7 bases, J lost 5 bases, and 6 bases lay in between. In DNA form, the CDR3 reads TGTGCCAGCACAGGGAACAATGAGCAGTTCTTC. Its translation is CASTGNNEQFF.

This clonotype has a count of ten or more. The V gene is TRBV24-1, the J gene TRBJ2-1, with 7 bases that match TRBD1. The CDR3 consists of 15 residues. Germline V gives CDR1 KGHDR, CDR2 SFDVKD. Trimming took 3 bases from V and 4 from J; bases not matched to a gene: 5. The CDR3 protein is CATSDAGTAYNEQFF. CDR3 in DNA: TGTGCCACCAGTGATGCCGGGACAGCTTACAATGAGCAGTTCTTC.

This clonotype was observed a few times. The chain recombines TRBV6-1 with TRBJ2-1; D is unclear. Germline CDR1 reads MNHNS; CDR2 reads SASEGT. V was clipped by 2 bases and J by 7 bases, with 9 bases between them. This CDR3 comprises 13 residues. CDR3 DNA sequence: TGTGCCAGCAGTGAACGTATGGCTAATGAGCAGTTCTTC. Its translation: CASSERMANEQFF.

This clonotype was detected a few times. The V gene is TRBV12-3 or TRBV12-4, the J gene TRBJ1-4; D is unresolved. The V end was cut by 2 bases, the J end by 3 bases, with 7 bases between. This CDR3 has 14 amino acids. The CDR3 sequence: CASSLPEANEKLFF. DNA of the CDR3: TGTGCCAGCAGTTTACCAGAGGCTAATGAAAAACTGTTTTTT.

This chain joins TRBV4-1 and TRBJ2-7, with 10 nucleotides matching TRBD2. Germline assignment: CDR1 MGHRA and CDR2 YSYEKL. The J segment lost 4 bases and the V segment lost 3 bases, leaving 9 bases of the junction unmatched. This CDR3 is built from 16 residues. The CDR3 here is CASSQAAGGPSYEQYF. The DNA for the CDR3 is TGCGCCAGCAGCCAGGCAGCGGGAGGGCCTTCGTACGAGCAGTACTTC.